Presented here are 5 T cell receptor beta chains from one specimen sequenced in a study of glioma-infiltrating T cells. The iRepertoire nested amplicon-rescue multiplex PCR amplified TCR alpha and beta CDR3s from RNA. Each CDR3 protein gets one entry after TCRdb re-called the multiplex PCR reads with MiXCR. There are fewer than 90,000 distinct CDR3 sequences in the sample; 20% to 25% occur only once, and more than 6.5% lies in the top ten. The sample consisted of glioma tissue, nonneoplastic brain tissue, or PBMCs (not recorded which). These receptors all come from a human donor with low-grade glioma or glioblastoma, undergoing nonglioma brain surgery, or in good health (not recorded which).

The rearrangement joins TRBV12-3 or TRBV12-4 to TRBJ1-5; weak D call: TRBD1 (5 bases). The CDR3 sequence is 15 residues long. V lost 3 bases and J 1 base, leaving 10 bases between the germline ends. CDR3 amino acids: CASSLSGASNQPQHF. CDR3 DNA: TGTGCCAGCAGTTTGTCCGGGGCCAGCAATCAGCCCCAGCATTTT.

This clonotype showed up many times. The chain carries TRBV15 and TRBJ1-1; D is uncertain. The CDR3 has 14 amino acids. CDR1 and CDR2 from the germline V gene are LNHNV and YYDKDF (reference sequence). The V end was cut by 0 bases, the J end by 11 bases, with 16 bases between. CDR3 DNA: TGTGCCACCAGCAGAGATCGCACGCGTCGTTGGGCTTTCTTT. It specifies CATSRDRTRRWAFF. The full variable domain, with the rest looked up from reference TRBV15 and TRBJ1-1, is DAMVIQNPRYQVTQFGKPVTLSCSQTLNHNVMYWYQQKSSQAPKLLFHYYDKDFNNEADTPDNFQSRRPNTSFCFLDIRSPGLGDTAMYLCATSRDRTRRWAFFGQGTRLTVV.

This chain joins TRBV30 and TRBJ2-7; the match to TRBD1 covers 8 bases. Germline V CDR1 and CDR2: GTSNPN, SVGIG (reference sequence). Trimming cost V 0 bases and J 6 bases; bases outside gene matches: 13. The CDR3 extends over 16 amino acids. The CDR3 DNA is TGTGCCTGGAGTGTACCAATTCGTTCAGGGGGCGGCGAGCAGTACTTC. Protein sequence: CAWSVPIRSGGGEQYF.

The chain uses TRBV19 and TRBJ2-3; D remains ambiguous. This CDR3 has 15 residues. Per the germline V gene, CDR1 is LNHDA and CDR2 is SQIVND (reference sequence). V was clipped by 5 bases and J by 3 bases, with 15 bases between them. CDR3 DNA: TGTGCCAGTAGTCTTTCCCCCACAGAGACAGATACGCAGTATTTT. Translated, it gives CASSLSPTETDTQYF.

Many counts were recorded for this clonotype. The rearrangement uses TRBV6-5 and TRBJ2-5; D perhaps matches TRBD1 (5 bases). The CDR3 covers 15 residues. Deletions cut 2 bases from V and 7 bases from J, with 17 bases between. Per the germline V gene, CDR1 is MNHEY and CDR2 is SVGAGI. This CDR3 reads CASSYGATARGTQYF. DNA for the CDR3: TGTGCCAGCAGTTACGGGGCGACAGCTCGAGGGACCCAGTACTTC.